This entry lists 6 T cell receptor beta chains sequenced from one sample in a study of blood T cells in healthy people across ages. Alongside a J-beta primer mix, a sample-barcoded 5' primer served in a second PCR lasting about 7 to 12 cycles. TCRdb reprocessed the 5' RACE reads via MiXCR and lists one record per CDR3 protein. This repertoire shows 1.5 million to 2 million distinct CDR3 sequences, approximately 50% found once; its top ten account for around 2.1%. The sample taken for sequencing was blood. The receptor source for this set is a woman aged 40 to 49 in good health.

The chain joins TRBV7-2 to TRBJ1-5; weak D call: TRBD1 (5 bases). The CDR3 totals 17 residues. V was pared by 4 bases and J by 0 bases, with 16 bases between. CDR1 is SGHTA and CDR2 is FQGNSA in the germline V gene. The CDR3 protein is CASSWAGTLTSNQPQHF. The CDR3 DNA follows: TGTGCCAGCAGCTGGGCCGGGACCCTCACTAGCAATCAGCCCCAGCATTTT.

Note on this clonotype: One end of the junction varies from germline; a read error may be responsible. This rearrangement joins TRBV14 to TRBJ2-5; no firm D call. The length of the CDR3 is 15 residues. Germline V gene sequence: CDR1 SGHDN, CDR2 FVKESK. The CDR3 sequence is CAGSPLERNQETQYF. In DNA, the CDR3 is TGTGCCGGCAGCCCGCTTGAGCGTAACCAAGAGACCCAGTACTTC.

This clonotype came up once. The V gene is TRBV2, the J gene TRBJ1-2; possible D gene TRBD1, 6 bases. Germline CDR1 is SNHLY and CDR2 is FYNNEI. Trimming removed 6 bases from V and 1 base from J, with 12 bases in between. The CDR3 spans 14 residues. The CDR3 region is CASRADSYNYGYTF. CDR3 nucleotides: TGTGCCAGCAGGGCGGACAGCTATAACTATGGCTACACCTTC.

This clonotype was seen a handful of times. This sequence joins TRBV20-1 and TRBJ1-2; D uncertain. Between the trimmed V and J ends, which lost 3 bases and 0 bases, there was a span of 8 bases. The CDR3 covers 13 residues. Germline CDR1 DFQATT, CDR2 SNEGSKA (reference sequence). DNA of the CDR3: TGCAGTGCTAGTGGTCCTACTAACTATGGCTACACCTTC. Translated, it gives CSASGPTNYGYTF.

The chain employs TRBV20-1 and TRBJ2-1; possible D gene TRBD1, 5 bases. V lost 4 bases, J lost 0 bases, and 19 bases lay in between. Looked up from germline, CDR1 is DFQATT and CDR2 is SNEGSKA (reference sequence). CDR3 length: 17 amino acids. The CDR3 reads CSATSLRGPRSYNEQFF. As DNA, the CDR3 is TGCAGTGCTACGTCACTTAGGGGCCCCCGCTCCTACAATGAGCAGTTCTTC.

In its sample, this clonotype was seen a few times. The V gene is TRBV10-1, the J gene TRBJ2-7; 9 bases fit TRBD1. The CDR3 contains 16 residues. Trimming took 0 bases from V and 1 from J; bases not matched to a gene: 4. Germline V gene data show CDR1 as WNHNN and CDR2 as SYGVQD (reference sequence). The CDR3 DNA sequence: TGCGCCAGCAGTGAGTCGACCGGGACAGGGTCCTACGAGCAGTACTTC. This gives the protein CASSESTGTGSYEQYF.